The entry that follows covers one T cell receptor (beta chain) sequence. The target of this receptor is not known. There are no base qualities to consult, and no much larger clone falls within one base. The data stem from a study (dated by TCRdb to 2015 to 2017). Concerning the study at large: The study tested whether tumor-infiltrating Tregs in breast cancer are recruited from blood Tregs or converted in situ from other CD4+ T cell subsets. Study-wide conclusions, independent of this receptor: In terms of TCR gene usage, tumor memory CD4+ T cells clustered together with blood and lymph node memory CD4+ cells, as well as with lymph node naive CD4+ cells. The greatest overlap of tumor-infiltrating Treg TCR alpha and beta sequences was observed with tumor naive CD4+ T cells, followed by blood naive CD4+ T cells. Validation in the larger cohort was restricted to a single TCR beta V-J rearrangement rather than whole repertoires.

Full-length TCR variable regions were amplified by 5' RACE PCR with constant-region reverse primers, and semi-nested PCR with Nested Universal Primer A was subsequently performed. The ReliaPrep RNA Cell Miniprep System was used to extract total RNA, which was then reverse transcribed into 5'RACE-ready cDNA with the SMARTer RACE 5'/3' Kit. Multiplex adaptors were used to barcode full-length TCR alpha and beta libraries, and the barcoded libraries were sequenced on an Illumina MiSeq. The study's own analysis went as follows. Sequencing data were pooled across the five patients for each of nine subset-tissue groups and compared by unsupervised clustering of TCR gene usage. The Morisita-Horn index was used to calculate repertoire similarity, with shared sequences weighted according to their contribution to each repertoire. The public sequencing data were trimmed at Q25 with fastp and processed into clonotypes with MiXCR by TCRdb, which kept only in-frame beta chains. Under each unique CDR3 protein, matching rows form one entry showing the most common genes and DNA. TCRdb's processing, not the authors' own work, is the source of the V and J calls. This sample is represented by 45,000 to 55,000 distinct CDR3 sequences; around 24% of them were singletons. Approximately 3.4% of the sample rests with the top ten.

The junction carries 16 bases between V and J, which are trimmed by 5 bases and 6 bases respectively. The CDR3, from cysteine to phenylalanine, totals 14 residues. The kept DNA is CDR3 alone, 42 bases in frame from the first base. The Miltenyi Naive CD4+ T Cell Isolation kit was used to purify naive CD4+ T cells, and CD25 microbeads were used to remove Tregs. Tregs, naive and memory CD4+ T cells from tumor, blood and ipsilateral draining lymph nodes of five breast cancer patients underwent full-length TCR alpha and beta sequencing. Tumor tissue, along with lymph nodes from ipsilateral axillary dissection, was perfused with PBS, minced, and then digested using collagenase I and hyaluronidase. A purity exceeding 90% was confirmed by FACS for the sorted cell populations.

The chain is made from TRBV12-3 or TRBV12-4 and TRBJ1-1, with a weak D call of TRBD1 (5 bases match). Sequences were obtained from tumor-infiltrating naive CD4+ T cells sorted from the breast tumor. The cell subset or site label corresponds to: naive CD4+ T cells, CD4+CD45RA+CD25-. The source of this sequence is a female donor with breast cancer. DNA sequence: TGTGCCAGCAGTCCGCAGGGTGTTAGACCTGAAGCTTTCTTT. Its protein product is CASSPQGVRPEAFF.